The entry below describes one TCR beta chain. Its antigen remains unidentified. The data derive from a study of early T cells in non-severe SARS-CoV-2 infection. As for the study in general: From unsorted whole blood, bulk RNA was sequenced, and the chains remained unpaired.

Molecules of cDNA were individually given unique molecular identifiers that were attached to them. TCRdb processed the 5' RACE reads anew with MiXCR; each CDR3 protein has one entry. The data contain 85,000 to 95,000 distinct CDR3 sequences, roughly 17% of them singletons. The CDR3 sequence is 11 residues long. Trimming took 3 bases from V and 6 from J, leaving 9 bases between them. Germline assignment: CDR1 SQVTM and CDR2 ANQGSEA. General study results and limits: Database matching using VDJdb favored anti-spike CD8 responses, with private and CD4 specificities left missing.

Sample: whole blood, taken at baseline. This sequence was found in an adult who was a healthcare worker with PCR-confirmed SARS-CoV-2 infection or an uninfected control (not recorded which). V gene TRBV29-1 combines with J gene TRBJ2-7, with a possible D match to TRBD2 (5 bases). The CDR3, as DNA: TGCAGCGTTGAGGCAGAGGGCGAGCAGTACTTC. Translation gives CSVEAEGEQYF.